A single sample is the source of the 8 T cell receptor beta chains below, sequenced in a study of identical twins. One entry per CDR3 protein, called by TCRdb with MiXCR from the 5' RACE reads. The sample contains hundreds of thousands of distinct CDR3 sequences, 10% to 15% of which appear only once. In addition, the sample was reused for a study of yellow fever vaccine responses in identical twins.

Material for sequencing was PBMCs. The source is a woman in her late teens or twenties in good health.

This clonotype was detected only a few times. The V and J genes are TRBV25-1 and TRBJ2-7; 8 bases map to TRBD2. The V and J ends lost 2 bases and 7 bases, in that order; junction bases with no gene match: 10. From germline, CDR1 is MGHDK and CDR2 SYGVNS. CDR3 size: 15 residues. As DNA, the CDR3 is TGTGCCAGCAGTGAAACGTGGACTAGCCGCTTAGAGCAGTACTTC. Amino acids: CASSETWTSRLEQYF.

This clonotype was detected a few times. This chain connects TRBV5-1 to TRBJ2-7; 11 bases agree with TRBD1. J lost 7 bases, V lost 4 bases, and 4 bases had no gene match. The CDR3 length is 13 residues. Germline CDR1 SGHRS, CDR2 YFSETQ. The CDR3 sequence: CASSRTGGGEQYV. In DNA form, the CDR3 reads TGCGCCAGCAGCCGGACAGGGGGCGGTGAGCAGTACGTC.

The rearrangement uses TRBV15 and TRBJ2-7; no clear D gene. With 1 base removed from V and 6 bases from J, the gap between germline ends came to 4 bases. The CDR3 is made up of 11 amino acids. CDR1 is LNHNV and CDR2 is YYDKDF in the germline V gene (reference sequence). This chain's CDR3 is CATSRVPEQYV. The DNA of the CDR3 is TGTGCCACCAGCAGAGTCCCCGAGCAGTACGTC.

This clonotype was counted only a few times. The gene calls are TRBV27 and TRBJ2-7; D gene unclear. The V gene lost 0 bases and the J gene lost 3 bases, with 9 bases spanning the gap. Germline V CDR1 and CDR2: MNHEY, SMNVEV (reference sequence). The CDR3 is 14 residues long. CDR3 nucleotides: TGTGCCAGCAGTTTATCGAGAGGCCTCTACGAGCAGTACTTC. Its protein product is CASSLSRGLYEQYF.

The rearrangement links TRBV12-3 or TRBV12-4 to TRBJ2-3, with D perhaps TRBD2 (5 bases). The CDR3 totals 12 residues. The V end lost 3 bases, the J end lost 13 bases, and 14 bases lay between the germline ends. The CDR3 DNA reads as TGTGCCAGCAGTTTCGTGATTAGCGAAGAGTATTTT. Protein sequence: CASSFVISEEYF.

This chain uses TRBV6-5 with TRBJ2-2, with 9 nucleotides matching TRBD2. The CDR3 spans 16 residues. Germline V gene lookup returns CDR1 MNHEY and CDR2 SVGAGI. The trim removed 3 bases at V and 6 bases at J, leaving 8 bases unmatched. CDR3: CASSYRWTSAAGELFF. The CDR3 DNA is TGTGCCAGCAGTTATCGATGGACTAGCGCGGCCGGGGAGCTGTTTTTT.

The V call is TRBV7-2, the J call TRBJ2-1; no clear D. Germline CDR1 is SGHTA and CDR2 is FQGNSA. Trimming cost V 4 bases and J 8 bases, with 9 bases left between them. This CDR3 is built from 12 residues. CDR3 nucleotide sequence: TGTGCCAGCAGCTCCATTCTCGATGAGCAGTTCTTC. Its translation is CASSSILDEQFF. Combining the CDR3 with reference TRBV7-2 and TRBJ2-1 gives the whole variable domain GAGVSQSPSNKVTEKGKDVELRCDPISGHTALYWYRQSLGQGLEFLIYFQGNSAPDKSGLPSDRFSAERTGGSVSTLTIQRTQQEDSAVYLCASSSILDEQFFGPGTRLTVL.

This chain uses TRBV27 with TRBJ2-1; 9 bases align to TRBD2. V shed 5 bases, J shed 2 bases, and the junction held 4 bases outside the gene matches. Germline values: CDR1 MNHEY, CDR2 SMNVEV (reference sequence). The CDR3 spans 15 residues. This chain's CDR3 is CASSRLADAYNEQFF. In nucleotides, the CDR3 is TGTGCCAGCAGTCGACTAGCGGATGCCTACAATGAGCAGTTCTTC.